This is a list of T cell receptor beta chains from one sample in a study of blood T cells in healthy people across ages. TCRdb re-derived calls from the 5' RACE reads in MiXCR, one entry per CDR3 protein. The sample records roughly 2 million distinct CDR3 sequences, around 50% being singletons. Sequencing was done on a sample of blood. The receptors stem from a woman aged 40 to 49 in good health. Each CDR3 is given with its conserved first and last residue. The order of the fields is D gene, V gene, clone size, J gene, CDR3 protein, CDR3 DNA. D genes are given only for firm matches. Clone size is given for some rows only: seen once, a few or many times, or a class if the clone is expanded.

d_call: -; v_call: TRBV20-1; clone_size: -; j_call: TRBJ2-1; cdr3_aa: CSARRPGTGRFF; cdr3_nt: TGCAGTGCTAGACGCCCCGGGACTGGGCGGTTCTTC
d_call: -; v_call: TRBV7-9; clone_size: -; j_call: TRBJ2-2; cdr3_aa: CASSLVDLRSRALFF; cdr3_nt: TGTGCCAGCAGCCTGGTGGACCTGAGGTCTCGGGCGCTGTTTTTT
d_call: TRBD2; v_call: TRBV4-2; clone_size: -; j_call: TRBJ2-1; cdr3_aa: CASSQGGGGGNEQFF; cdr3_nt: TGTGCCAGCAGCCAAGGCGGCGGGGGAGGGAATGAGCAGTTCTTC
d_call: -; v_call: TRBV6-6; clone_size: -; j_call: TRBJ2-1; cdr3_aa: CASRYGGRLYNEQFF; cdr3_nt: TGTGCCAGCCGCTACGGGGGGCGCCTCTACAATGAGCAGTTCTTC
d_call: -; v_call: TRBV7-8; clone_size: -; j_call: TRBJ1-2; cdr3_aa: CASSPQALYGYTF; cdr3_nt: TGTGCCAGCAGCCCCCAGGCGCTCTATGGCTACACCTTC
d_call: -; v_call: TRBV20-1; clone_size: -; j_call: TRBJ2-3; cdr3_aa: CSARELGGRSYAQYF; cdr3_nt: TGCAGTGCTAGAGAGCTCGGAGGGCGCTCCTATGCGCAGTATTTT
d_call: -; v_call: TRBV4-2; clone_size: once; j_call: TRBJ2-3; cdr3_aa: CASSQATPGGTDTQYF; cdr3_nt: TGTGCCAGCAGCCAAGCGACACCCGGTGGCACAGATACGCAGTATTTT
d_call: -; v_call: TRBV29-1; clone_size: many; j_call: TRBJ2-7; cdr3_aa: CSAETYSSYEQYF; cdr3_nt: TGCAGCGCCGAGACTTACAGCTCCTACGAGCAGTACTTC
d_call: -; v_call: TRBV7-9; clone_size: -; j_call: TRBJ1-4; cdr3_aa: CASSIDGGTNEKLFF; cdr3_nt: TGTGCCAGCAGCATAGACGGAGGGACTAATGAAAAACTGTTTTTT
d_call: TRBD1; v_call: TRBV25-1; clone_size: few; j_call: TRBJ2-5; cdr3_aa: CASSGADRGETQYF; cdr3_nt: TGTGCCAGCAGTGGCGCGGACAGGGGAGAGACCCAGTACTTC